The T cell receptor beta chain under discussion was sequenced for a study of blood T cell repertoires in COVID-19. Study overall: Material from acute and convalescent COVID-19 was sourced from the United States, Italy and Spain.

Per the authors' pipeline: Nucleated cell number was recorded as an estimate derived from reference gene primer amplification. Method: immunoSEQ multiplex PCR; TCRdb's copy keeps in-frame clones and lacks some. V, J and clone size are taken as reported in that table, and D and trimming were inferred from the DNA itself. The data show some 370,000 clones, with around 83% seen just once and 5.1% held by the top ten. This CDR3 has 13 amino acids. V dropped 3 bases and J dropped 2 bases, with 7 bases sitting between them. CDR1 and CDR2 from the germline V gene are KGHSH and LQKENI. Living in 24 US areas, the participants were between roughly 18 and 89 years of age. Participant-given clinical history determined each cohort assignment. On this clone: This specimen includes other DNA sequences encoding the same CDR3.

This sequence was found in a woman aged 45 to 65 who had recovered from COVID-19. The source material was PBMCs or T cells enriched from blood (not recorded which). This chain links TRBV18 with TRBJ2-5; possible D gene TRBD1, 5 bases. The CDR3 DNA follows: TGTGCCAGCTCACCCAGGGCGCAAGAGACCCAGTACTTC. This gives the protein CASSPRAQETQYF. The full variable domain, in which reference TRBV18 and TRBJ2-5 provide the parts outside the CDR3, is NAGVMQNPRHLVRRRGQEARLRCSPMKGHSHVYWYRQLPEEGLKFMVYLQKENIIDESGMPKERFSAEFPKEGPSILRIQQVVRGDSAAYFCASSPRAQETQYFGPGTRLLVL.